Each of the 14 T cell receptor beta chains below was sequenced from the same sample in a study of early T cells in non-severe SARS-CoV-2 infection. TCRdb reanalysed the 5' RACE reads using MiXCR and keeps one entry per CDR3 protein. Of about 57,000 distinct CDR3 sequences listed, under 10% were seen once; the top ten hold more than 6.5%. Sequencing input: whole blood. These receptors were obtained from an adult who was a healthcare worker with PCR-confirmed SARS-CoV-2 infection or an uninfected control (not recorded which).

There are many counts of this clonotype. The V and J genes are TRBV12-3 or TRBV12-4 and TRBJ1-1; D gene unclear. The CDR3 runs to 13 residues. V gave up 4 bases and J gave up 7 bases, with 13 bases separating them. CDR3 sequence reads: CASSSRSQIEAFF. CDR3 DNA: TGTGCCAGCAGTTCGCGGAGCCAAATTGAAGCTTTCTTT.

The table lists this clonotype with many counts. The chain has TRBV7-8 and TRBJ2-2; 14 bases are a match to TRBD2. Germline V gene lookup returns CDR1 SGHVS and CDR2 FQNEAQ. The CDR3 contains 18 residues. Unmatched junction bases numbered 13, after V lost 11 bases and J lost 2 bases. The DNA for the CDR3 is TGTGCCGTCCCGGGACTAGCGGGAGCGGACTTTAACACCGGGGAGCTGTTTTTT. This translates into CAVPGLAGADFNTGELFF.

This clonotype was seen many times. CDR3: CASSESGWGDLFYNEQFF. The CDR3 DNA is TGTGCCAGCAGTGAAAGCGGTTGGGGAGACCTATTCTACAATGAGCAGTTCTTC. The rearrangement uses TRBV2 and TRBJ2-1, with D possibly matching TRBD2 (5 bases). In germline, CDR1 is SNHLY, CDR2 FYNNEI. V dropped 2 bases and J dropped 3 bases, with 20 bases sitting between them. The CDR3 is made up of 18 amino acids.

This clonotype has a handful of counts. In nucleotides, the CDR3 is TGTGCCAGCAGGGCTGCCTGGGACACCGGGGAGCTGTTTTTT. The encoded protein is CASRAAWDTGELFF. The chain carries TRBV9 and TRBJ2-2, with D unresolved. Germline V lookup: CDR1 SGDLS, CDR2 YYNGEE. Trimming cost V 5 bases and J 3 bases, with 11 bases left between them. The CDR3 sequence is 14 residues long. Supplemented by reference TRBV9 and TRBJ2-2, the full variable domain reads DSGVTQTPKHLITATGQRVTLRCSPRSGDLSVYWYQQSLDQGLQFLIQYYNGEERAKGNILERFSAQQFPDLHSELNLSSLELGDSALYFCASRAAWDTGELFFGEGSRLTVL.

A few counts support this clonotype. The chain uses TRBV11-2 and TRBJ2-3; 8 bases fit TRBD1. Germline CDR1 is SGHAT and CDR2 is FQNNGV. V dropped 1 base and J dropped 8; count of bases not matched to a gene: 11. The CDR3 has 16 residues. Here the CDR3 DNA reads TGTGCCAGCAGCTTAGTCGGAGGACAGGGACGGAGTACGCAGTATTTT. Amino acids: CASSLVGGQGRSTQYF.

This clonotype was seen repeatedly, ten times or more. V is TRBV12-3 or TRBV12-4 and J is TRBJ1-5, with D possibly matching TRBD1 (6 bases). Trimming removed 4 bases at V and 3 bases at J, with 13 bases between. This CDR3 has 15 amino acids. The CDR3 reads CASSSERGDNQPQHF. Here the CDR3 DNA reads TGTGCCAGCAGTTCGGAAAGGGGGGACAATCAGCCCCAGCATTTT.

This clonotype was recorded at least ten times. This chain links TRBV29-1 with TRBJ2-3; TRBD1 matches at 9 bases. CDR1 SQVTM and CDR2 ANQGSEA come from the germline V gene. The CDR3 runs to 14 residues. V lost 3 bases to trimming and J lost 3 bases; unmatched junction nucleotides: 4. The CDR3 DNA reads TGCAGCGTTGATGAACAGGGGGCAACAGATACGCAGTATTTT. This translates into CSVDEQGATDTQYF.

This chain's CDR3 is CASSQATSVNTGELFF. The DNA for the CDR3 is TGTGCCAGCAGCCAAGCAACGAGCGTGAACACCGGGGAGCTGTTTTTT. The V call is TRBV14, the J call TRBJ2-2; D call uncertain. The germline gives CDR1 SGHDN, CDR2 FVKESK. The CDR3 consists of 16 residues. V was clipped by 1 base and J by 1 base, with 10 bases between them.

In this sample, this clonotype turned up a few times. The junction departs from germline at one end; a sequencing error may be responsible. The chain uses TRBV7-2 and TRBJ2-1, with D uncertain. Germline CDR1 reads SGHTA; CDR2 reads FQGNSA. The CDR3 spans 14 residues. The DNA of the CDR3 is TGTGCCGGCAGCTCGCTTGGGCCCGTCCATGAGCAGTTCTTC. Its protein is CAGSSLGPVHEQFF.

This clonotype was seen repeatedly, ten times or more. V is TRBV7-8 and J is TRBJ2-6; 8 bases match TRBD2. Germline trimming cut 5 bases from V and 1 base from J; bases unmatched to any gene: 10. The CDR3 covers 18 residues. CDR1 and CDR2 (germline): SGHVS, FQNEAQ. The CDR3 region has the DNA TGTGCCAGCAGCCCTCCGGGACTAGACTTTTCTGGGGCCAACGTCCTGACTTTC. Protein sequence: CASSPPGLDFSGANVLTF.

This clonotype was found many times. The V call is TRBV9, the J call TRBJ2-2; D is undetermined. Germline CDR1 SGDLS, CDR2 YYNGEE. The CDR3 runs 13 residues. Trimming shortened V by 0 bases and J by 8 bases, and 8 bases separated the two germline ends. The CDR3 loop is CASSVEYRGELFF. The CDR3 DNA sequence: TGTGCCAGCAGCGTAGAGTACCGTGGGGAGCTGTTTTTT.

This clonotype was seen a few times. CDR3 coding DNA: TGTGCCAGCAGTGGGGGAACCGGGACAGGGTATCAGCCCCAGCATTTT. Its protein is CASSGGTGTGYQPQHF. The rearrangement links TRBV2 to TRBJ1-5, with 9 positions matching TRBD1. This CDR3 is built from 16 residues. CDR1 is SNHLY, CDR2 FYNNEI, per germline. The J segment lost 5 bases and the V segment lost 4 bases, leaving 9 bases of the junction unmatched.

The V call is TRBV30, the J call TRBJ1-1; D may be TRBD1 (5 bases). Germline CDR1 GTSNPN, CDR2 SVGIG (reference sequence). The CDR3 has 14 amino acids. The ends were cut back, 3 bases at V and 1 base at J, with 12 bases in the middle. CDR3 bases: TGTGCCTGGAGCCCGGGACGGAAGAACACTGAAGCTTTCTTT. Protein product: CAWSPGRKNTEAFF.

This clonotype showed up many times. The chain employs TRBV2 and TRBJ2-6; D call uncertain. There are 15 residues in the CDR3. The germline CDR1 and CDR2 sequences are SNHLY and FYNNEI. The V and J ends lost 2 bases and 3 bases respectively, with 8 bases between them. The DNA of the CDR3 is TGTGCCAGCAGTGAAATCAGCCTTGGGGCCAACGTCCTGACTTTC. Its translation: CASSEISLGANVLTF.